One sample yielded the 6 T cell receptor beta chains listed below, sequenced in a study of early T cells in non-severe SARS-CoV-2 infection. TCRdb used MiXCR to reprocess the 5' RACE reads, holding one entry per CDR3 protein. The sample yields some 66,000 distinct CDR3 sequences, 13% seen once. The source material was whole blood. All receptors derive from an adult who was a healthcare worker with PCR-confirmed SARS-CoV-2 infection or an uninfected control (not recorded which).

The chain recombines TRBV6-5 with TRBJ2-5; D may be TRBD2 (5 bases). There are 14 residues in the CDR3. V was shortened by 3 bases and J by 5 bases, with 13 bases between the two germline ends. Germline values: CDR1 MNHEY, CDR2 SVGAGI. In nucleotides, the CDR3 is TGTGCCAGCAGTTATGTTCTAGCTAAGGAGACCCAGTACTTC. Its protein product is CASSYVLAKETQYF.

This clonotype was detected ten times or more. V usage is TRBV19 and J usage is TRBJ2-2; D might be TRBD1 (5 bases). Germline V gene lookup returns CDR1 LNHDA and CDR2 SQIVND (reference sequence). The length of the CDR3 is 13 residues. Trimming took off 6 bases at V and 5 bases at J, with 10 bases between the two ends. DNA of the CDR3: TGTGCCAGTAGCACCCAGGGAACCGGGGAGCTGTTTTTT. Its translation is CASSTQGTGELFF.

This clonotype was seen a few times. The chain is built from TRBV6-1 and TRBJ2-3; a possible D gene is TRBD1 (5 bases). V dropped 10 bases and J dropped 0 bases, with 20 bases sitting between them. This CDR3 is 16 amino acids long. Germline CDR1 reads MNHNS; CDR2 reads SASEGT. CDR3 in amino acids: CATFTRVFSSTDTQYF. The CDR3 DNA is TGTGCCACCTTTACCAGGGTTTTTAGTAGCACAGATACGCAGTATTTT.

This clonotype was seen a handful of times. The V gene is TRBV20-1, the J gene TRBJ2-7, with TRBD2 matching over 8 bases. CDR1 is DFQATT and CDR2 is SNEGSKA in the germline V gene (reference sequence). The CDR3 spans 14 residues. The J segment lost 8 bases and the V segment lost 1 base, leaving 10 bases of the junction unmatched. CDR3 bases: TGCAGTGCTAGAGTCCCCGGGAGGGAGGGCAAGCAGTACTTC. Its translation is CSARVPGREGKQYF.

With respect to this clonotype: At one boundary the junction diverges from the germline segment, which might be a read error. The V and J genes are TRBV28 and TRBJ2-1, with D maybe TRBD2 (7 bases). From germline, CDR1 is MDHEN and CDR2 SYDVKM. This CDR3 has 12 residues. The CDR3 is CAGASGYNEQFF. CDR3 nucleotides: TGCGCGGGGGCTAGCGGATACAATGAGCAGTTCTTC.

This clonotype was detected ten times or more. This sequence joins TRBV9 and TRBJ2-1; no firm D call. There are 14 residues in the CDR3. Per the germline V gene, CDR1 is SGDLS and CDR2 is YYNGEE. The V end lost 4 bases, the J end lost 6 bases, and 14 bases lay between the germline ends. CDR3 sequence (DNA): TGTGCCAGCAGCTCCCAATCCCTAGTCAATGAGCAGTTCTTC. This gives the protein CASSSQSLVNEQFF.